The present T cell receptor (beta chain) was sequenced within a study of CD8+ T cells in alopecia areata. Looking at the study overall: Grafted skin came from C3H/HeJ donors with spontaneous alopecia (roughly 6-13 months old) and was placed on 7-10-week-old female C3H/HeJ mice.

Once RNA had been extracted, it was reverse transcribed into cDNA to act as the sequencing template. The repertoire was sequenced with immunoSEQ multiplex PCR; TCRdb's copy has only in-frame clones and lacks some. This sample has around 290,000 clones and no singletons, with approximately 1.2% in the ten largest. The study sorted pooled cutaneous lymph node cells by CD4, CD8alpha, NKG2D, NKG2ACE and other markers. Concerning this clone: The gene names given are mouse names. Coverage ceases 4 residues before the CDR3 finishes, and the germline J gene fills in the end.

CDR3 length: 17 amino acids. CDR1 and CDR2 (germline): NSQYPW, LRSPGD (reference sequence). Sequenced: CD4+ T cells sorted from a lymph node. The sequence came from a C3H/HeJ mouse with alopecia areata. Mouse strain MHC haplotype: H2-k. The chain carries TRBV1 and TRBJ2-5, with 14 bases lining up with TRBD2. This CDR3 reads CTCSAEGTGGAGDTQYF. CDR3 bases read: TGCACCTGCAGTGCAGAAGGGACTGGGGGGGCTGGAGAC.